The clone carrying this T cell receptor (beta chain) has just a few counts. Its antigen is unknown. This sample is drawn from a study of beta chain features in type 1 diabetes. General study findings and limits: Patients with Type 1 diabetes showed moderately but significantly shorter TCRB CDR3s in all four CD4+ subsets. PCR may have favored shorter templates equally in patients and controls.

The germline V gene has CDR1 GTSNPN and CDR2 SVGIG (reference sequence). CDR3 size: 14 residues. The V gene end was trimmed by 0 bases and the J gene end by 2 bases; junction bases not matched to a gene: 4. The entirety of the isolated RNA underwent reverse transcription, so expressed TCRB transcripts were sequenced. Libraries were prepared by immunoSEQ multiplex PCR; TCRdb keeps only in-frame clonotypes and omits some of them. Of about 70,000 clones in the sample, around 49% were seen once. This chain joins TRBV30 and TRBJ2-7; 7 bases line up with TRBD2. The source of this sequence is a man aged 25-45 years with type 1 diabetes. The sample was central memory CD4+ T cells from blood. The CDR3 region has the DNA TGTGCCTGGAGTGTAGCTAGCGGCCCCTACGAGCAGTACTTC. This codes for CAWSVASGPYEQYF.